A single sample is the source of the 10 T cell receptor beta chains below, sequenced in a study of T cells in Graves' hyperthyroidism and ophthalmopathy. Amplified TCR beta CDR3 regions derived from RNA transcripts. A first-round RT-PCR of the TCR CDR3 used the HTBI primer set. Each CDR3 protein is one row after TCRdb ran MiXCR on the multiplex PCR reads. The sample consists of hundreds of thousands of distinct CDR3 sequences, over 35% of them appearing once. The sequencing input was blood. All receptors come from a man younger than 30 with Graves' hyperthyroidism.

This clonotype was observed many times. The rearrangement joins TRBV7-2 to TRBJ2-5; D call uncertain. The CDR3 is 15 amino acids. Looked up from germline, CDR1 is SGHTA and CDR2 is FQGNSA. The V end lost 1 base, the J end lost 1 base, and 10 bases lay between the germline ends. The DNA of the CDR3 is TGTGCCAGCAGCTTAGAATTGGGCCCCCAAGAGACCCAGTACTTC. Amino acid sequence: CASSLELGPQETQYF.

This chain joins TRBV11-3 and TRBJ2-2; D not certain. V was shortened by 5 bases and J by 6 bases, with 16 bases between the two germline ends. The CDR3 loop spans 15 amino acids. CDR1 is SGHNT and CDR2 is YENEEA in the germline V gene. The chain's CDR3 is CASSDSSVSSGELFF. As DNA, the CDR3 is TGTGCCAGCAGCGATAGTTCGGTTTCATCCGGGGAGCTGTTTTTT.

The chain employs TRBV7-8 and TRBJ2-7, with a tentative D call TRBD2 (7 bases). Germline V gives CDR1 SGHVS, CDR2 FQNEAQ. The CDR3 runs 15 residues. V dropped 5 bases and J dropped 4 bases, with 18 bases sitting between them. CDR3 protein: CASSQDRGATYEQYF. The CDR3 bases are TGTGCCAGCAGCCAAGATCGGGGGGCCACATACGAGCAGTACTTC. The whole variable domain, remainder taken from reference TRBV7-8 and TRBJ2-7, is GAGVSQSPRYKVAKRGQDVALRCDPISGHVSLFWYQQALGQGPEFLTYFQNEAQLDKSGLPSDRFFAERPEGSVSTLKIQRTQQEDSAVYLCASSQDRGATYEQYFGPGTRLTVT.

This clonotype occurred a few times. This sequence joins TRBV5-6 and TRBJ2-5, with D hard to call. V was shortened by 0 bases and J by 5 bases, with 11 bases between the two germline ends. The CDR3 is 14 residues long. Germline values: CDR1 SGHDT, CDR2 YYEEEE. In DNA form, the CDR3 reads TGTGCCAGCAGCTTGGCCGGGTCGTTTGAGACCCAGTACTTC. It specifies CASSLAGSFETQYF.

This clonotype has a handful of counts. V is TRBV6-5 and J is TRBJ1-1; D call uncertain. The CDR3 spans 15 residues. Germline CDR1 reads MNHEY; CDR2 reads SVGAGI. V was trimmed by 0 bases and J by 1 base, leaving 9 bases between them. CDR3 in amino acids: CASSYSGQANTEAFF. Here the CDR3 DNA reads TGTGCCAGCAGTTACTCTGGCCAGGCGAACACTGAAGCTTTCTTT.

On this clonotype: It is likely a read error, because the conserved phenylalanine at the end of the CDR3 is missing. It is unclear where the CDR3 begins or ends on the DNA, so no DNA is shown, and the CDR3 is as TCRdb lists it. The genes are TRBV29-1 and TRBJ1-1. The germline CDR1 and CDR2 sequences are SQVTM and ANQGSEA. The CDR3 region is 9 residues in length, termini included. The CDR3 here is CSVVGTSSV.

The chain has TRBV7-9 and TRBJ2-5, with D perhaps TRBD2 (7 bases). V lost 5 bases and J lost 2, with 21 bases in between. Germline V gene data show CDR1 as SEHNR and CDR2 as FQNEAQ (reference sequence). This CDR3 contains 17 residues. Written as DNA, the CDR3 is TGTGCCAGCAGCCTGCTGGGAGGGGGACGGGATCAAGAGACCCAGTACTTC. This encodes CASSLLGGGRDQETQYF.

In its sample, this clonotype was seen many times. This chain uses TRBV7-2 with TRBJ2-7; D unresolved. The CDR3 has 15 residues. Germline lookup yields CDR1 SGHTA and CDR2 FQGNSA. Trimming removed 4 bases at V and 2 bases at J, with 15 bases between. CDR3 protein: CASSSTASLTYEQYF. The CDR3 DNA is TGTGCCAGCAGCTCAACGGCTTCTCTAACCTACGAGCAGTACTTC.

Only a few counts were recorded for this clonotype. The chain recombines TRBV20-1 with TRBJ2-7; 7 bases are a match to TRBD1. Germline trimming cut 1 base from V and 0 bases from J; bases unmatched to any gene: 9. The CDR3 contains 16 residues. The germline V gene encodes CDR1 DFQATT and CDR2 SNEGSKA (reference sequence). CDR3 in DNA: TGCAGTGCTAGAGGCCCAGTAGGGGGCAGCTCCTACGAGCAGTACTTC. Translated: CSARGPVGGSSYEQYF.

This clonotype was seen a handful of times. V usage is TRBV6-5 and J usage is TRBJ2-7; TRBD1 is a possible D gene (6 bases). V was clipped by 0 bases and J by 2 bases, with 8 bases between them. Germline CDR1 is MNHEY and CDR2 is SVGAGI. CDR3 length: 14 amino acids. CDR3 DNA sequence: TGTGCCAGCAGTTACTCCGGACAGCCCTACGAGCAGTACTTC. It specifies CASSYSGQPYEQYF.